The rows below give T cell receptor beta chains drawn from one sample of a study of blood T cell repertoires in COVID-19. The method was immunoSEQ multiplex PCR; TCRdb's version includes in-frame clones alone and lacks a portion of them. The sample includes some 380,000 clones, approximately 85% of them seen just once. Sequencing was done on a sample of PBMCs or T cells enriched from blood (not recorded which). The receptor set was obtained from a woman aged 40 to 49 with acute COVID-19. CDR3s include the opening cysteine and the closing phenylalanine or tryptophan. D genes are given only for firm matches. Not every row has a clone size; where given, it reads once, few, many or a size class.

j_gene,d_gene,v_gene,abundance,CDR3nt,CDR3aa
TRBJ1-4,NA,TRBV30,NA,TGTGCCTGGAGCCAGCTCGGGGCTAATGAAAAACTGTTTTTT,CAWSQLGANEKLFF
TRBJ1-2,NA,TRBV5-1,NA,TGCGCCAGCAGTTTCACGACAGGAAACTATGGCTACACCTTC,CASSFTTGNYGYTF
TRBJ1-4,NA,TRBV27,NA,TGTGCCAGCAGTTTATTCCGCGGGACGCCAAATGAAAAACTGTTTTTT,CASSLFRGTPNEKLFF
TRBJ2-3,TRBD2,TRBV3-1/TRBV3-2,NA,TGTGCCAGCAGCCAAGTTGTTGGTGGTTTCGGGGGGGACAACCTAAATACGCAGTATTTT,CASSQVVGGFGGDNLNTQYF
TRBJ2-1,NA,TRBV9,NA,TGTGCCAGCAGCGTACGGGGGAACTCCTACAATGAGCAGTTCTTC,CASSVRGNSYNEQFF
TRBJ2-3,NA,TRBV9,once,TGTGCCAGCAGCGGGGGGGGCCCAGATACGCAGTATTTT,CASSGGGPDTQYF
TRBJ2-1,TRBD2,TRBV7-7,NA,TGTGCCAGCAGCCCAACCCCGGGACTAGCGGGGGGGAGCTCCTACAATGAGCAGTTCTTC,CASSPTPGLAGGSSYNEQFF
TRBJ1-3,TRBD1,TRBV2,NA,TGTGCCAGCACCCGGGACAGGGGGCGAAACACCATATATTTT,CASTRDRGRNTIYF
TRBJ1-5,NA,TRBV25-1,NA,TGTGCCAGCAGGTTTGAGTATAGCAATCAGCCCCAGCATTTT,CASRFEYSNQPQHF
TRBJ2-1,TRBD2,TRBV9,NA,TGTGCCAGCAGCGTAGAGAGACTAGCGGGGGGTCTGGACAATGAGCAGTTCTTC,CASSVERLAGGLDNEQFF
TRBJ2-3,TRBD1,TRBV7-2,NA,TGTGCCAGCAGCTTACGGGGACAGCCCACAGATACGCAGTATTTT,CASSLRGQPTDTQYF
TRBJ1-5,NA,TRBV7-8,NA,TGTGCCAGCAGCTTAGCGGGCAGGCCCAATCAGCCCCAGCATTTT,CASSLAGRPNQPQHF
TRBJ2-2,NA,TRBV7-2,NA,TGTGCCAGCAGCCAGGGGGGCCGCGGGGAGCTGTTTTTT,CASSQGGRGELFF
TRBJ2-7,NA,TRBV19,once,TGTGCCAGTAGTATTACAGGGTGGTCCTACGAGCAGTACTTC,CASSITGWSYEQYF
TRBJ2-3,TRBD1,TRBV5-4,NA,TGTGCCAGCAGCTTGGCGGGACAGGGAGCAGATACGCAGTATTTT,CASSLAGQGADTQYF
TRBJ2-7,TRBD1,TRBV11-2,NA,TGTGCCAGCAGCTTAGGTGCAACAGGGGGCCGAGAGCAGTACTTC,CASSLGATGGREQYF
TRBJ1-4,NA,TRBV6-5,NA,TGTGCCAGCAGTACCCCGAGCGGGGGCCCGGGAAAACTGTTTTTT,CASSTPSGGPGKLFF
TRBJ2-7,TRBD2,TRBV19,NA,TGTGCCAGTAGTTCTCAAAATAGCGGGGTGAACTCCTACGAGCAGTACTTC,CASSSQNSGVNSYEQYF
TRBJ2-2,NA,TRBV6-4,once,TGTGCCAGCACTCTGGAGGCTAGCGCTGGCACCGGGGAGCTGTTTTTT,CASTLEASAGTGELFF
TRBJ2-3,TRBD2,TRBV19,NA,TGTGCCAGTAGTCAACTAGCGGGGGCGTCAGATACGCAGTATTTT,CASSQLAGASDTQYF
TRBJ2-3,NA,TRBV24-1,NA,TGTGCCACCAGTGATATCCGGGGGAGCACAGATACGCAGTATTTT,CATSDIRGSTDTQYF
TRBJ1-4,NA,TRBV30,NA,TGTGCCTGTAGTAGTTCGGGGGAAAAACTGTTTTTT,CACSSSGEKLFF
TRBJ1-2,NA,TRBV30,NA,TGTGCCTGGACGGGTCTTGTCCGGGTCTATGGCTACACCTTC,CAWTGLVRVYGYTF